This T cell receptor (beta chain) appears in the sequencing data of a study of early T cells in non-severe SARS-CoV-2 infection (dated by TCRdb to the early 2020s). Turning to the overall study: Bulk RNA from unsorted whole blood was used for TCR sequencing, so alpha and beta chains could not be paired. What the study reported, not specific to this receptor: Matching against VDJdb was skewed toward anti-spike CD8 responses, likely underestimated virus-specific expansions, and missed private and CD4 specificities.

This clonotype has only a few counts. Its target antigen remains unknown. No base-level quality is on record; no much larger clone is a single base apart. A case-control design nested within a healthcare worker cohort in London, UK, was used, with weekly nasopharyngeal swab PCR tests and blood sampling performed. Healthcare workers were enrolled in the week of the UK lockdown, from 23 to 31 March 2020, and were followed every week for up to roughly 16 weeks. To prepare the library, 5' RACE was applied. Sequencing took place on a NextSeq 500. In the TCR library protocol, unique molecular identifiers were attached to individual cDNA molecules to correct for PCR bias and sequencing error. Both TCR alpha and beta chains were sequenced, and tight co-correlation was observed between alpha and beta sequence abundances in each sample. The paper's data handling went like this. V gene, J gene and CDR3 annotation of TCR sequences was performed with Decombinator V4. TCRs were defined as expanded if a significant change between any two time points was detected under a Poisson model with p below 0.0001. Abundances of TCRs were expressed as counts per million after normalisation to the total number of TCRs sequenced in each sample. VDJdb, accessed 1 November 2021, was searched for CMV, EBV and SARS-CoV-2 annotated TCRs, with TCRs annotated for multiple antigens excluded. The public sequencing data were trimmed at Q25 with fastp and processed into clonotypes with MiXCR by TCRdb, which kept only in-frame beta chains. Duplicate CDR3 protein sequences are folded into a single record with the most common DNA and genes. None of the V and J calls come from the authors' own analysis; TCRdb made them. The sample profile shows fewer than 60,000 distinct CDR3 sequences; around a tenth of them were found once. The ten largest clonotypes hold about 15% of the sample.

The source of this sequence is an adult who was a healthcare worker with PCR-confirmed SARS-CoV-2 infection or an uninfected control (not recorded which). Material: whole blood.

This receptor carries the CDR3 CASSRGTANTGELFF. The DNA sequence is as follows: TGCGCCAGCAGCCGAGGGACAGCGAACACCGGGGAGCTGTTTTTT. The chain was built from TRBV5-1 and TRBJ2-2, with 7 junctional bases fitting TRBD1. V and J are trimmed by 4 bases and 0 bases, and the gene matches miss 3 bases of the junction. From cysteine to phenylalanine, the CDR3 is 15 amino acids long. The read is trimmed to its CDR3 DNA, 45 bases read in frame from base 1. The germline V gene provides CDR1 SGHRS and CDR2 YFSETQ.